A single T cell receptor beta chain is shown here with its context. This sample is part of a study of blood T cell repertoires in COVID-19. The wider study: T cells, B-cell-depleted T cells, or PBMCs provided the cDNA or gDNA that served as material.

One Seattle source followed patients from active infection through their disease course. This CDR3 region has 14 residues. The V gene's germline CDR1 is SNHLY and CDR2 FYNNEI. Trimming removed 6 bases from V and 6 bases from J; junction bases left unmatched: 8. As originally analysed: Reference gene primer amplification in the assay estimated nucleated cell counts. Profiled with immunoSEQ multiplex PCR; TCRdb holds only in-frame clones, not every one. V and J calls plus clone size are reproduced from that table; the DNA served to infer D and trimming. The data show over 200,000 clones, 83% seen once. The rearrangement links TRBV2 to TRBJ1-1; 9 nucleotides line up with TRBD1. The sequence derives from a woman under 40 with COVID-19, enrolled during active disease. The source material was peripheral blood. The CDR3, as DNA: TGTGCCAGCAGGAAGGGACAGGGATGGCCTGAAGCTTTCTTT. It is translated as CASRKGQGWPEAFF.